Listed below are T cell receptor beta chains from one sample, sequenced in a study of shared clonotypes between healthy human individuals. The method was immunoSEQ multiplex PCR; TCRdb's version includes in-frame clones alone and lacks a portion of them. The profile covers 2 million to 3 million clones, with roughly 93% appearing a single time and around 0.4% taken by the ten largest. The sample comprised naive CD4+ T cells from PBMCs. All receptors come from a man aged 18 to 29 in good health. Some clones in this sample may be carry-over from other donors' samples. CDR3s include the opening cysteine and the closing phenylalanine or tryptophan. A D gene is named only where the DNA matches it firmly. For some rows the clone size is stated as once, few or many, or as a class when expanded; others skip it.

V gene	D gene	clone size	J gene	CDR3 protein	CDR3 DNA
TRBV7-9	.	.	TRBJ1-2	CASSLNSADGYTF	TGTGCCAGCAGCTTAAACTCGGCCGATGGCTACACCTTC
TRBV5-8	.	.	TRBJ1-2	CASSLVEDGYTF	TGTGCCAGCAGCTTGGTGGAAGATGGCTACACCTTC
TRBV5-1	.	once	TRBJ1-1	CASSLNGPGQNTEAFF	TGCGCCAGCAGCTTGAATGGCCCGGGACAGAACACTGAAGCTTTCTTT
TRBV7-3	TRBD1	.	TRBJ2-2	CASSLDYRGRELFF	TGTGCCAGCAGCTTAGACTACAGGGGCCGGGAGCTGTTTTTT
TRBV6-5	.	.	TRBJ2-1	CASSYLGGVNNEQFF	TGTGCCAGCAGTTACCTCGGAGGGGTGAATAATGAGCAGTTCTTC
TRBV2	TRBD2	.	TRBJ2-1	CASDKGLAGGTGIF	TGTGCCAGCGATAAGGGACTAGCGGGAGGGACCGGAATCTTC
TRBV7-9	TRBD2	.	TRBJ2-1	CASSPSGSPYNEQFF	TGTGCCAGCAGCCCAAGCGGGAGCCCCTACAATGAGCAGTTCTTC
TRBV7-3	.	.	TRBJ1-1	CASSLTGETEAFF	TGTGCCAGCAGCTTAACAGGGGAAACTGAAGCTTTCTTT
TRBV29-1	.	few	TRBJ2-4	CSGGYAKNIQYF	TGCAGCGGTGGGTACGCCAAAAACATTCAGTACTTC
TRBV9	TRBD2	.	TRBJ2-2	CASSEGRGLAAIGGTGELFF	TGTGCCAGCAGCGAGGGGAGGGGACTAGCGGCCATTGGCGGCACCGGGGAGCTGTTTTTT
TRBV21-1	.	.	TRBJ2-5	CASSPALGVYGQETQYF	TGTGCCAGCAGCCCTGCACTCGGGGTTTACGGACAAGAGACCCAGTACTTC
TRBV4-1	.	.	TRBJ2-4	CASSQIADSGNIQYF	TGCGCCAGCAGCCAAATAGCAGACTCGGGGAACATTCAGTACTTC
TRBV19	TRBD1	.	TRBJ2-7	CASSNPTGGPYEQYF	TGTGCCAGTAGTAACCCGACAGGGGGACCCTACGAGCAGTACTTC
TRBV29-1	.	.	TRBJ2-2	CSAETGPNTGELFF	TGCAGCGCTGAGACGGGGCCGAACACCGGGGAGCTGTTTTTT
TRBV5-1	.	.	TRBJ2-7	CASSWRAGDEQYF	TGCGCCAGCAGCTGGCGGGCAGGGGACGAGCAGTACTTC
TRBV30	.	.	TRBJ2-7	CAWSVSGNEQYF	TGTGCCTGGAGTGTTAGTGGGAACGAGCAGTACTTC
TRBV4-1	.	once	TRBJ2-7	CASSGAVAGPSEQYF	TGCGCCAGCAGCGGAGCTGTGGCAGGGCCTAGCGAGCAGTACTTC
TRBV30	.	.	TRBJ2-1	CAWSVLQPYNEQFF	TGTGCCTGGAGTGTACTACAACCCTACAATGAGCAGTTCTTC
TRBV19	TRBD1	.	TRBJ1-2	CASRDRPGGGGYTF	TGTGCCAGTAGGGACAGACCAGGGGGAGGTGGCTACACCTTC
TRBV28	TRBD1	.	TRBJ1-4	CASSSSGGVLEKLFF	TGTGCCAGCAGTTCCTCAGGGGGGGTTTTGGAAAAACTGTTTTTT
TRBV27	.	.	TRBJ2-4	CASSSGQNLAKNIQYF	TGTGCCAGCAGTTCAGGACAGAATTTAGCCAAAAACATTCAGTACTTC
TRBV21-1	.	.	TRBJ2-7	CATPPTGERNEQYF	TGTGCCACCCCCCCGACAGGGGAGCGGAACGAGCAGTACTTC
TRBV5-1	.	.	TRBJ2-2	CASSLGASASTGELFF	TGCGCCAGCAGCTTGGGGGCCTCGGCCAGCACCGGGGAGCTGTTTTTT
TRBV5-8	.	.	TRBJ2-3	CAGPARPGLGTDTQYF	TGTGCCGGACCGGCTCGGCCAGGGCTTGGCACAGATACGCAGTATTTT
TRBV5-4	.	.	TRBJ2-5	CASSFTPGAGETQYF	TGTGCCAGCAGCTTCACTCCGGGGGCCGGCGAGACCCAGTACTTC
TRBV28	TRBD1	.	TRBJ2-7	CASSLAPRTGIYEQYF	TGTGCCAGCAGTTTGGCGCCCAGGACAGGAATCTACGAGCAGTACTTC
TRBV5-6	TRBD1	.	TRBJ2-7	CASSWEKGQGLYEQYF	TGTGCCAGCAGCTGGGAAAAGGGACAGGGTTTGTACGAGCAGTACTTC
TRBV7-2	.	.	TRBJ2-2	CASSLSVTTTGELFF	TGTGCCAGCAGCTTAAGTGTGACCACGACCGGGGAGCTGTTTTTT
TRBV19	TRBD1	.	TRBJ2-7	CASSIETGNIHEQYF	TGTGCCAGTAGTATAGAGACAGGGAACATCCACGAGCAGTACTTC
TRBV19	.	.	TRBJ2-1	CASRSGGLQFF	TGTGCCAGTAGGAGTGGGGGGTTGCAGTTCTTC
TRBV7-2	.	.	TRBJ1-2	CASSSTRGGYGYTF	TGTGCCAGCAGCTCGACCAGGGGCGGGTATGGCTACACCTTC
TRBV2	TRBD2	.	TRBJ2-4	CASSEREGLAKNIQYF	TGTGCCAGCAGTGAGCGGGAGGGCCTAGCCAAAAACATTCAGTACTTC
TRBV30	.	.	TRBJ2-3	CAWSGGPTDTQYF	TGTGCCTGGAGCGGGGGTCCCACAGATACGCAGTATTTT
TRBV19	TRBD1	.	TRBJ2-2	CASTFSGDRVTGELFF	TGTGCCAGTACCTTTTCCGGGGACAGGGTCACCGGGGAGCTGTTTTTT
TRBV5-4	TRBD2	.	TRBJ2-7	CASSRLTGTSVPYEQYF	TGTGCCAGCAGCAGACTGACCGGGACTAGCGTTCCCTACGAGCAGTACTTC
TRBV7-8	.	.	TRBJ2-1	CASRARGGNEQFF	TGTGCCAGCAGAGCTAGGGGGGGGAATGAGCAGTTCTTC
TRBV2	.	.	TRBJ2-5	CASSAEETQYF	TGTGCCAGCAGTGCTGAAGAGACCCAGTACTTC
TRBV30	.	.	TRBJ2-2	CAWSQGSGGELFF	TGTGCCTGGTCCCAGGGGAGCGGCGGGGAGCTGTTTTTT
TRBV9	.	.	TRBJ2-1	CASGVSGYNEQFF	TGTGCCAGCGGAGTTAGCGGCTACAATGAGCAGTTCTTC
TRBV27	TRBD1	.	TRBJ1-1	CASSRLRDRDTGGTEAFF	TGTGCCAGCAGTCGACTCCGGGACAGGGATACGGGGGGCACTGAAGCTTTCTTT
TRBV6-6	.	once	TRBJ2-1	CASSPGNNEQFF	TGTGCCAGCAGCCCCGGTAACAATGAGCAGTTCTTC
TRBV7-2	TRBD2	.	TRBJ2-7	CASSLPRVAGGPNYEQYF	TGTGCCAGCAGCTTACCTCGGGTAGCGGGAGGGCCGAACTACGAGCAGTACTTC
TRBV14	TRBD1	.	TRBJ1-2	CASSLPGQGRLHYGYTF	TGTGCCAGCAGCCTACCGGGACAGGGTAGACTGCACTATGGCTACACCTTC
TRBV29-1	TRBD1	.	TRBJ1-1	CSADRDTEAFF	TGCAGCGCGGACAGGGACACTGAAGCTTTCTTT
TRBV6-5	.	.	TRBJ2-1	CASSSHQVGLDEQFF	TGTGCCAGCAGTTCCCATCAGGTCGGGTTGGATGAGCAGTTCTTC
TRBV11-2	TRBD1	.	TRBJ2-2	CASSVRRTGANTGELFF	TGTGCCAGCAGCGTCCGGAGGACAGGCGCGAACACCGGGGAGCTGTTTTTT
TRBV11-2	TRBD2	.	TRBJ2-1	CASRPGLAYNEQFF	TGTGCCAGCAGACCCGGACTAGCCTACAATGAGCAGTTCTTC
TRBV10-3	.	.	TRBJ2-1	CAISAGQIANEQFF	TGTGCCATCAGTGCAGGACAGATCGCAAATGAGCAGTTCTTC
TRBV18	.	.	TRBJ2-5	CASSPIEGEETQYF	TGTGCCAGCTCACCAATTGAGGGGGAAGAGACCCAGTACTTC
TRBV29-1	TRBD1	few	TRBJ1-2	CSVFGTGGGYTF	TGCAGCGTTTTTGGGACAGGGGGTGGCTACACCTTC
TRBV5-4	.	.	TRBJ1-1	CASSLTGSYMNTEAFF	TGTGCCAGCAGCTTAACCGGGAGTTACATGAACACTGAAGCTTTCTTT
TRBV5-4	.	.	TRBJ2-7	CASSLAINYEQYF	TGTGCCAGCAGCTTGGCCATTAATTACGAGCAGTACTTC
TRBV2	.	.	TRBJ1-5	CASSQNNQPQHF	TGTGCCAGTTCCCAGAATAATCAGCCCCAGCATTTT